The rows below give T cell receptor beta chains drawn from one sample of a study of T cells and Merkel cell carcinoma outcomes. The assay was immunoSEQ multiplex PCR, and TCRdb's table has in-frame clones only and misses some. The sample includes approximately 10,000 clones, roughly 95% of them seen just once. Sequencing was done on a sample of tumor tissue from Merkel cell carcinoma. The receptors were gathered from a human donor with Merkel cell carcinoma. The CDR3 runs from the conserved cysteine through the conserved F or W. The D gene is left open where the match is weak. Clone size is shown for a subset of rows, as once, few, many or a class of expanded clone.

d_call: TRBD1
v_call: TRBV5-1
clone_size: -
j_call: TRBJ2-3
cdr3_aa: CASSRDRGRVDTQYF
cdr3_nt: TGCGCCAGCAGTCGCGACAGGGGACGTGTTGATACGCAGTATTTT

d_call: -
v_call: TRBV5-4
clone_size: -
j_call: TRBJ2-3
cdr3_aa: CASSLGHTDTQYF
cdr3_nt: TGTGCCAGCAGCTTGGGCCACACAGATACGCAGTATTTT

d_call: TRBD1
v_call: TRBV7-3
clone_size: -
j_call: TRBJ2-5
cdr3_aa: CASSLDRGETQYF
cdr3_nt: TGTGCCAGCAGCTTGGACAGGGGGGAGACCCAGTACTTC

d_call: -
v_call: TRBV28
clone_size: once
j_call: TRBJ2-3
cdr3_aa: CASRLGTDTQYF
cdr3_nt: TGTGCCAGCAGGTTAGGAACAGATACGCAGTATTTT

d_call: -
v_call: TRBV30
clone_size: -
j_call: TRBJ1-1
cdr3_aa: CAWIATGYTEAFF
cdr3_nt: TGTGCCTGGATCGCGACGGGGTACACTGAAGCTTTCTTT

d_call: TRBD2
v_call: TRBV5-1
clone_size: -
j_call: TRBJ2-5
cdr3_aa: CATQRRGGDETQYF
cdr3_nt: TGCGCCACCCAGAGACGCGGGGGTGACGAGACCCAGTACTTC

d_call: -
v_call: TRBV9
clone_size: -
j_call: TRBJ2-2
cdr3_aa: CASSVVGPGELFF
cdr3_nt: TGTGCCAGCAGCGTAGTAGGACCCGGGGAGCTGTTTTTT

d_call: TRBD1
v_call: TRBV30
clone_size: -
j_call: TRBJ1-1
cdr3_aa: CAWNRDRPVSAFF
cdr3_nt: TGTGCCTGGAATCGGGACAGGCCGGTTTCGGCTTTCTTT

d_call: -
v_call: TRBV7-9
clone_size: -
j_call: TRBJ1-1
cdr3_aa: CASSSRGLNTEAFF
cdr3_nt: TGTGCCAGCAGCTCCCGTGGACTGAACACTGAAGCTTTCTTT

d_call: -
v_call: TRBV11-3
clone_size: -
j_call: TRBJ2-1
cdr3_aa: CASSLRVVAYNEQFF
cdr3_nt: TGTGCCAGCAGCTTAAGGGTAGTAGCCTACAATGAGCAGTTCTTC

d_call: -
v_call: TRBV7-9
clone_size: once
j_call: TRBJ2-5
cdr3_aa: CASSFPILVNQETQYF
cdr3_nt: TGTGCCAGCAGCTTCCCTATTCTAGTCAATCAAGAGACCCAGTACTTC

d_call: -
v_call: TRBV28
clone_size: -
j_call: TRBJ2-1
cdr3_aa: CASSSQLNEQFF
cdr3_nt: TGTGCCAGCAGTTCCCAACTCAATGAGCAGTTCTTC

d_call: -
v_call: TRBV5-1
clone_size: once
j_call: TRBJ1-1
cdr3_aa: CASSFGGETEAFF
cdr3_nt: TGCGCCAGCAGCTTTGGAGGGGAAACTGAAGCTTTCTTT

d_call: TRBD1
v_call: TRBV28
clone_size: -
j_call: TRBJ1-5
cdr3_aa: CASMRGDRGYQPQHF
cdr3_nt: TGTGCCAGCATGAGAGGGGACAGGGGATACCAGCCCCAGCATTTT

d_call: TRBD2
v_call: TRBV18
clone_size: -
j_call: TRBJ2-3
cdr3_aa: CASSPGLAGDTQYF
cdr3_nt: TGTGCCAGCTCACCCGGACTAGCGGGAGATACGCAGTATTTT

d_call: -
v_call: TRBV18
clone_size: -
j_call: TRBJ2-7
cdr3_aa: CASSPGPREQYF
cdr3_nt: TGTGCCAGCTCGCCCGGCCCCCGGGAGCAGTACTTC

d_call: -
v_call: TRBV27
clone_size: -
j_call: TRBJ2-3
cdr3_aa: CASSRDFHTQYF
cdr3_nt: TGTGCCAGCAGCCGGGATTTCCATACGCAGTATTTT

d_call: -
v_call: TRBV5-1
clone_size: once
j_call: TRBJ2-3
cdr3_aa: CASSLERYTDTQYF
cdr3_nt: TGCGCCAGCAGCTTGGAGAGGTACACAGATACGCAGTATTTT

d_call: -
v_call: TRBV9
clone_size: -
j_call: TRBJ1-1
cdr3_aa: CASSVGGTMNTEAFF
cdr3_nt: TGTGCCAGCAGTGTAGGGGGAACTATGAACACTGAAGCTTTCTTT

d_call: TRBD2
v_call: TRBV23-1
clone_size: once
j_call: TRBJ2-7
cdr3_aa: CASSQSKAGLAAKSYEQYF
cdr3_nt: TGCGCCAGCAGTCAATCGAAAGCTGGACTAGCGGCAAAATCCTACGAGCAGTACTTC

d_call: -
v_call: TRBV6-5
clone_size: -
j_call: TRBJ2-7
cdr3_aa: CASSGTATYEQYF
cdr3_nt: TGTGCCAGCAGCGGGACGGCGACCTACGAGCAGTACTTC

d_call: -
v_call: TRBV9
clone_size: -
j_call: TRBJ2-5
cdr3_aa: CASSVSPGFLQETQYF
cdr3_nt: TGTGCCAGCAGCGTAAGTCCGGGCTTCCTTCAAGAGACCCAGTACTTC

d_call: -
v_call: TRBV6-5
clone_size: -
j_call: TRBJ2-1
cdr3_aa: CASKTGNEQFF
cdr3_nt: TGTGCCAGCAAGACGGGGAATGAGCAGTTCTTC

d_call: TRBD1
v_call: TRBV27
clone_size: -
j_call: TRBJ1-5
cdr3_aa: CASSFGRGREQPQHF
cdr3_nt: TGTGCCAGCAGTTTTGGCAGGGGGCGAGAACAGCCCCAGCATTTT

d_call: -
v_call: TRBV6-5
clone_size: -
j_call: TRBJ1-5
cdr3_aa: CASSYRRGGQPQHF
cdr3_nt: TGTGCCAGCAGTTATCGGAGGGGAGGTCAGCCCCAGCATTTT

d_call: -
v_call: TRBV7-9
clone_size: -
j_call: TRBJ2-7
cdr3_aa: CASSPRGYEQYF
cdr3_nt: TGTGCCAGCAGCCCGAGGGGTTACGAGCAGTACTTC

d_call: -
v_call: TRBV30
clone_size: -
j_call: TRBJ2-5
cdr3_aa: CAWSVGVTIETQYF
cdr3_nt: TGTGCCTGGAGTGTAGGGGTCACCATAGAGACCCAGTACTTC

d_call: TRBD1
v_call: TRBV6-6
clone_size: -
j_call: TRBJ2-3
cdr3_aa: CASRRDRGSTDTQYF
cdr3_nt: TGTGCCAGCAGGCGGGACAGGGGTAGCACAGATACGCAGTATTTT

d_call: -
v_call: TRBV5-1
clone_size: -
j_call: TRBJ2-5
cdr3_aa: CASSFGGETQYF
cdr3_nt: TGCGCCAGCAGCTTTGGTGGTGAGACCCAGTACTTC

d_call: -
v_call: TRBV15
clone_size: -
j_call: TRBJ2-7
cdr3_aa: CATSRGPGSYEQYF
cdr3_nt: TGTGCCACCAGCAGAGGCCCGGGGTCCTACGAGCAGTACTTC

d_call: TRBD1
v_call: TRBV18
clone_size: -
j_call: TRBJ2-7
cdr3_aa: CASSPGTGGFAQYF
cdr3_nt: TGTGCCAGCTCACCGGGGACAGGGGGCTTCGCGCAGTACTTC

d_call: TRBD1
v_call: TRBV27
clone_size: -
j_call: TRBJ1-5
cdr3_aa: CASSLDGQGFQPQHF
cdr3_nt: TGTGCCAGCAGTTTAGATGGACAGGGGTTTCAGCCCCAGCATTTT

d_call: TRBD1
v_call: TRBV18
clone_size: -
j_call: TRBJ2-7
cdr3_aa: CASSPGQQNNEQYF
cdr3_nt: TGTGCCAGCTCACCGGGACAGCAAAATAACGAGCAGTACTTC

d_call: -
v_call: TRBV19
clone_size: -
j_call: TRBJ2-2
cdr3_aa: CASTSRANTGELFF
cdr3_nt: TGTGCCAGTACTTCCAGGGCGAACACCGGGGAGCTGTTTTTT

d_call: -
v_call: TRBV19
clone_size: -
j_call: TRBJ2-3
cdr3_aa: CASSVGPIPGSQYF
cdr3_nt: TGTGCCAGTAGTGTCGGGCCTATTCCCGGTTCGCAGTATTTT

d_call: TRBD2
v_call: TRBV2
clone_size: -
j_call: TRBJ2-7
cdr3_aa: CASTGLAGDAAYEQYF
cdr3_nt: TGTGCCAGCACCGGACTAGCGGGAGATGCGGCCTACGAGCAGTACTTC

d_call: -
v_call: TRBV4-3
clone_size: -
j_call: TRBJ2-2
cdr3_aa: CASSHARREVGTGELFF
cdr3_nt: TGCGCCAGCAGCCACGCCCGGAGGGAGGTGGGCACCGGGGAGCTGTTTTTT

d_call: TRBD1
v_call: TRBV2
clone_size: -
j_call: TRBJ2-7
cdr3_aa: CASSSGTAYEQYF
cdr3_nt: TGTGCCAGCAGCTCCGGGACAGCCTACGAGCAGTACTTC

d_call: -
v_call: TRBV19
clone_size: -
j_call: TRBJ2-2
cdr3_aa: CATERAPANTGELFF
cdr3_nt: TGTGCCACCGAGCGGGCCCCTGCGAACACCGGGGAGCTGTTTTTT

d_call: -
v_call: TRBV6-1
clone_size: -
j_call: TRBJ2-3
cdr3_aa: CVSSVQGPEYF
cdr3_nt: TGTGTCAGCAGTGTCCAGGGGCCGGAGTATTTT

d_call: -
v_call: TRBV9
clone_size: -
j_call: TRBJ2-5
cdr3_aa: CASSGWQETQYF
cdr3_nt: TGTGCCAGCAGCGGATGGCAAGAGACCCAGTACTTC

d_call: TRBD2
v_call: TRBV12-5
clone_size: -
j_call: TRBJ2-3
cdr3_aa: CASAPSGIADTQYF
cdr3_nt: TGTGCTAGTGCCCCCAGCGGGATTGCAGATACGCAGTATTTT

d_call: TRBD1
v_call: TRBV9
clone_size: -
j_call: TRBJ2-3
cdr3_aa: CASSLGQGNPTDTQYF
cdr3_nt: TGTGCCAGCAGCTTAGGACAGGGGAACCCCACAGATACGCAGTATTTT

d_call: TRBD1
v_call: TRBV18
clone_size: -
j_call: TRBJ1-2
cdr3_aa: CASSPPDRDYGYTF
cdr3_nt: TGTGCCAGCTCACCACCGGACAGGGATTATGGCTACACCTTC

d_call: TRBD1
v_call: TRBV28
clone_size: -
j_call: TRBJ1-2
cdr3_aa: CASSSGTGGGYTF
cdr3_nt: TGTGCCAGCAGTTCGGGGACAGGGGGCGGCTACACCTTC

d_call: TRBD1
v_call: TRBV28
clone_size: -
j_call: TRBJ2-7
cdr3_aa: CASSSLRTGGSYEQYF
cdr3_nt: TGTGCCAGCAGTTCTCTACGGACAGGGGGTTCCTACGAGCAGTACTTC

d_call: TRBD1
v_call: TRBV7-9
clone_size: -
j_call: TRBJ2-7
cdr3_aa: CASSYLHRDRNLYEQYF
cdr3_nt: TGTGCCAGCAGCTACTTACACAGGGACAGGAACCTCTACGAGCAGTACTTC

d_call: -
v_call: TRBV2
clone_size: few
j_call: TRBJ2-7
cdr3_aa: CASSEGGPLYYEQYF
cdr3_nt: TGTGCCAGCAGTGAAGGAGGACCCCTTTACTACGAGCAGTACTTC

d_call: -
v_call: TRBV5-1
clone_size: -
j_call: TRBJ2-3
cdr3_aa: CASSTRALDTQYF
cdr3_nt: TGCGCCAGCAGCACACGGGCCTTAGATACGCAGTATTTT